This TCR beta chain was recorded in a study of cytomegalovirus exposure and HLA in healthy donors. Study-level findings and limits: The study recorded 160 or so TCR beta chains that were cytomegalovirus-associated.

Comments on this clone: Antigen: not known.

PCR amplification relied on 60 Vbeta primers (plus 13 Jbeta primers). Data came from immunoSEQ multiplex PCR; TCRdb stores just in-frame clones and leaves some out. The sample records roughly 150,000 clones, 70% to 80% being singletons. This CDR3 is 15 amino acids long. Trimming took 4 bases from V and 0 from J, leaving 9 bases between them. CDR1 and CDR2 from the germline V gene are WNHNN and SYGVQD (reference sequence). The chain has TRBV10-1 and TRBJ1-4; no reliable D call. The receptor's source is a woman aged 40 to 50 in good health and CMV-seropositive. Sequencing was carried out using PBMCs. DNA of the CDR3: TGCGCCAGCAGTGCGGGAGGAGCAACTAATGAAAAACTGTTTTTT. Amino acids: CASSAGGATNEKLFF.